This note documents a single T cell receptor beta chain sequence. The sample is drawn from a study of blood T cell repertoires in COVID-19. Study context: COVID-19 samples from acute and convalescent phases originated in the United States, Italy and Spain. In each case, the material was cDNA or gDNA derived from T cells, B-cell-depleted T cells, or PBMCs.

Methods used by the authors: Cell counts per sample came from amplifying reference gene primers. The method was immunoSEQ multiplex PCR; TCRdb's version includes in-frame clones alone and lacks a portion of them. Clone size and the V and J calls come from that table; the DNA yielded D and trimming. The sample holds approximately 280,000 clones, 70% to 90% seen once. V shed 4 bases, J shed 12 bases, and the junction held 9 bases outside the gene matches. Per germline, CDR1 SNHLY and CDR2 FYNNEI. CDR3 length equals 14 residues. This chain joins TRBV2 and TRBJ2-1; the match to TRBD2 covers 10 bases. The sequence derives from a woman aged 70-85 years with acute or convalescent COVID-19. The source material was peripheral blood. The CDR3 reads CASSVLAGTFRQFF. CDR3 nucleotide sequence: TGTGCCAGCAGTGTACTAGCGGGGACTTTTAGGCAGTTCTTC.